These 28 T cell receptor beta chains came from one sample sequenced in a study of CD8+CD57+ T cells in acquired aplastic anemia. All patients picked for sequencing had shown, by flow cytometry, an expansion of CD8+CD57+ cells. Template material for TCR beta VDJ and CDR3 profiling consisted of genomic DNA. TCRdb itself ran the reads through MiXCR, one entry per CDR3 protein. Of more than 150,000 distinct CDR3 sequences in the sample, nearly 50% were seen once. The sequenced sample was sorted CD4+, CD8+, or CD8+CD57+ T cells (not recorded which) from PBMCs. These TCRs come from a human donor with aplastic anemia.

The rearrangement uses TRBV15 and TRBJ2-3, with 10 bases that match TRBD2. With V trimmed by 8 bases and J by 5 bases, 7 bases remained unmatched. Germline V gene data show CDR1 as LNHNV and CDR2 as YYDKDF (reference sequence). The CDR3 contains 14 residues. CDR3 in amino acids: CATRLAGVIDTQYF. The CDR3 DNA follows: TGTGCCACCCGCCTAGCGGGGGTTATAGATACGCAGTATTTT.

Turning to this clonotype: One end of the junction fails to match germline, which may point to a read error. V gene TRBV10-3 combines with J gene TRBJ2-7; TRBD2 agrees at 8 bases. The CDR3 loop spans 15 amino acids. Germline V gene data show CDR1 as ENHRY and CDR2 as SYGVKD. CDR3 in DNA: TGTGCCAGCAGTGCCGAGCGGGGGCCCTCCTACGAGCAGTACTTC. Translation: CASSAERGPSYEQYF.

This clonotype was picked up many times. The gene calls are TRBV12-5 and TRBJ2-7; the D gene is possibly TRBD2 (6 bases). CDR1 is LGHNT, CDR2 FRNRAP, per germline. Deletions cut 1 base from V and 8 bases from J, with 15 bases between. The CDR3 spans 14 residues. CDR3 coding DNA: TGTGCTAGTGGTTTGGGGCACCTCCTAGCGCAGCAGTACTTC. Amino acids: CASGLGHLLAQQYF.

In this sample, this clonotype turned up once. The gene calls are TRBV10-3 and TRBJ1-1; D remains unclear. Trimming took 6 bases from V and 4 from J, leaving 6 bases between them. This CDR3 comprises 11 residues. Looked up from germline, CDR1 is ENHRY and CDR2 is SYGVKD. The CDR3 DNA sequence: TGTGCCATCAGCCAAGGCACTGAAGCTTTCTTT. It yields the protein CAISQGTEAFF.

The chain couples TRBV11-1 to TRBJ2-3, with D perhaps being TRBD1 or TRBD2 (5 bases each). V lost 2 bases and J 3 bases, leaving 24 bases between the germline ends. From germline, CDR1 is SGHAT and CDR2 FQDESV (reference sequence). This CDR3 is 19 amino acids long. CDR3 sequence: CASSLWAHFGDRNTDTQYF. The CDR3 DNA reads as TGTGCCAGCAGCTTATGGGCCCATTTTGGGGACCGAAATACAGATACGCAGTATTTT.

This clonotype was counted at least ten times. Here the CDR3 DNA reads TGTGCCAGCAGCCAAGTTGAGACAGGGACTGGCTACACCTTC. Protein sequence: CASSQVETGTGYTF. The V call is TRBV4-2, the J call TRBJ1-2; TRBD1 agrees at 7 bases. Germline trimming cut 1 base from V and 7 bases from J; bases unmatched to any gene: 6. The CDR3 consists of 14 residues. Germline assignment: CDR1 LGHNA and CDR2 YNFKEQ.

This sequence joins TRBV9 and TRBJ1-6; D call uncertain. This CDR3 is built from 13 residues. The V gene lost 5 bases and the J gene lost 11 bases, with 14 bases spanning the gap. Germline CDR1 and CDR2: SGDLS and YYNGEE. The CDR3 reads CASSVDGYPPLHF. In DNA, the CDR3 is TGTGCCAGCAGTGTGGACGGTTATCCACCCCTCCACTTT.

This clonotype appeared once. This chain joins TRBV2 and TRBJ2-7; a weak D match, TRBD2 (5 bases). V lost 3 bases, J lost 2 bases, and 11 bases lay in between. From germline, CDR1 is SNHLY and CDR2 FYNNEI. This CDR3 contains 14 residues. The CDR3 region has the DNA TGTGCCAGCAGTGATACGGTGGGAGCCTACGAGCAGTACTTC. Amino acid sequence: CASSDTVGAYEQYF. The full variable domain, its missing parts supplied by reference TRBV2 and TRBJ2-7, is EPEVTQTPSHQVTQMGQEVILRCVPISNHLYFYWYRQILGQKVEFLVSFYNNEISEKSEIFDDQFSVERPDGSNFTLKIRSTKLEDSAMYFCASSDTVGAYEQYFGPGTRLTVT.

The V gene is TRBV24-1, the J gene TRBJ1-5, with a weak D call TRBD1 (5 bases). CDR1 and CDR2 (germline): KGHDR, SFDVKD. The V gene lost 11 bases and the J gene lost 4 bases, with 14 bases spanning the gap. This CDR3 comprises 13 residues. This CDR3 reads CASERGGNQPQHF. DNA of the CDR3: TGTGCCAGCGAAAGGGGAGGTAATCAGCCCCAGCATTTT.

The CDR3 spells CATSRGGTSEQYF. DNA of the CDR3: TGTGCCACCAGCAGAGGCGGGACGAGCGAGCAGTACTTC. The V and J genes are TRBV15 and TRBJ2-7, with D perhaps matching TRBD2 (6 bases). The ends were cut back, 1 base at V and 6 bases at J, with 10 bases in the middle. CDR1 and CDR2 (germline): LNHNV, YYDKDF (reference sequence). This CDR3 is built from 13 residues. The whole variable domain, filled in from reference TRBV15 and TRBJ2-7, reads DAMVIQNPRYQVTQFGKPVTLSCSQTLNHNVMYWYQQKSSQAPKLLFHYYDKDFNNEADTPDNFQSRRPNTSFCFLDIRSPGLGDTAMYLCATSRGGTSEQYFGPGTRLTVT.

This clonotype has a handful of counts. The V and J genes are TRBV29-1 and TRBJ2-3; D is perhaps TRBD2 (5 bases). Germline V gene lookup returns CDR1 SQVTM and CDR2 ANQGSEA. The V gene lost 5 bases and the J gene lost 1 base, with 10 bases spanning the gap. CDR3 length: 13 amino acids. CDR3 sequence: CSVKRPGTDTQYF. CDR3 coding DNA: TGCAGCGTTAAGCGGCCAGGCACAGATACGCAGTATTTT.

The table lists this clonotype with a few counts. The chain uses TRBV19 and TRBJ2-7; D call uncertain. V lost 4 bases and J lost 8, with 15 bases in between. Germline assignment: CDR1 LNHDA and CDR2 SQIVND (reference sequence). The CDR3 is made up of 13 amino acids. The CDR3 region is CASSKPTSLQQYF. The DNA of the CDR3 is TGTGCCAGTAGTAAGCCTACCTCCCTACAGCAGTACTTC.

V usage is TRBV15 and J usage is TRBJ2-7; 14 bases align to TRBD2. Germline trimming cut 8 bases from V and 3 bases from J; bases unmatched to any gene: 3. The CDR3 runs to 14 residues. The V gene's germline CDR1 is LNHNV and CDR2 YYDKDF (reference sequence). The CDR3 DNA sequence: TGTGCCACCCGACTAGCGGGAGGGGGCTACGAGCAGTACTTC. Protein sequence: CATRLAGGGYEQYF.

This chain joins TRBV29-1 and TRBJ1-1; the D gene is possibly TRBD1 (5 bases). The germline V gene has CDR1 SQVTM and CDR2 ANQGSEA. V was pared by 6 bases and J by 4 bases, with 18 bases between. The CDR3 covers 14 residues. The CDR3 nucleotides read TGCAGCGTCCCCGGGGCGGGTATGGCCACTGAAGCTTTCTTT. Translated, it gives CSVPGAGMATEAFF.

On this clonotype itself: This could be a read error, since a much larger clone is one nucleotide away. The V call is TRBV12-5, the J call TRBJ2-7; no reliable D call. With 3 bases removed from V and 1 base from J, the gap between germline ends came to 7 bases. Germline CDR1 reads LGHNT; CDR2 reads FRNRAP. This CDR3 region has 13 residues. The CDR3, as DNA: TGTGCTAGTGGTTTTGGCCATTCCTACGAGCAGTACTTC. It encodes CASGFGHSYEQYF.

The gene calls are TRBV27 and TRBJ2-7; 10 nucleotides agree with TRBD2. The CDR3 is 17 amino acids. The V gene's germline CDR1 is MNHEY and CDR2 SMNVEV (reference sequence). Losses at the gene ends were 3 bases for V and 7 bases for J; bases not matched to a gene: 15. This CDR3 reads CASSLPSSAGGPGEQYF. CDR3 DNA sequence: TGTGCCAGCAGTTTGCCCTCCTCAGCGGGAGGGCCAGGAGAGCAGTACTTC.

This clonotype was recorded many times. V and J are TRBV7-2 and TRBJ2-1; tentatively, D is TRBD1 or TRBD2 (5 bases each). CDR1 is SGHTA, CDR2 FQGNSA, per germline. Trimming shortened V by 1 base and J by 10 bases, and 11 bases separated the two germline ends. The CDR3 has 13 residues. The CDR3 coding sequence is TGTGCCAGCAGCTTAGGTTCTGGGGACGAGCAGTTCTTC. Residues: CASSLGSGDEQFF.

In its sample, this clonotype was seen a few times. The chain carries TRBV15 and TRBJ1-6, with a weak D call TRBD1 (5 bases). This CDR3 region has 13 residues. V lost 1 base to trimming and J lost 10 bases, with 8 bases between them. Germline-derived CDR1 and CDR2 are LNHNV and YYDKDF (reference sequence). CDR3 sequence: CATSRGRGSPLHF. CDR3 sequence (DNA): TGTGCCACCAGCAGAGGTAGGGGCTCACCCCTCCACTTT.

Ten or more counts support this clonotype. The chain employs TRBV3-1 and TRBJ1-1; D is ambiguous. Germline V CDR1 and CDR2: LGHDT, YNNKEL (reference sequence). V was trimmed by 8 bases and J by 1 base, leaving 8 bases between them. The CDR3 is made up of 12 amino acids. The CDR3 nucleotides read TGTGCCAGCGAGCATCAGAACACTGAAGCTTTCTTT. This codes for CASEHQNTEAFF.

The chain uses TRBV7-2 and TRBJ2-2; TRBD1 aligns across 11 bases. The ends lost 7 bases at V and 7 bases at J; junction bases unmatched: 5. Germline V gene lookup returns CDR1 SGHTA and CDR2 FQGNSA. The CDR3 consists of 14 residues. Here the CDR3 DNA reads TGTGCCAGCAATAAAGGGACAGGGGGCGGGGAGCTGTTTTTT. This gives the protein CASNKGTGGGELFF.

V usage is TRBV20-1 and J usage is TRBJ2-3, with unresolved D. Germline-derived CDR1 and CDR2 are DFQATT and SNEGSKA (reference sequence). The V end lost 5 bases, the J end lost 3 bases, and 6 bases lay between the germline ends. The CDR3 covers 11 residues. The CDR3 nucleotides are TGCAGTGCTGGACGAACAGATACGCAGTATTTT. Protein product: CSAGRTDTQYF.

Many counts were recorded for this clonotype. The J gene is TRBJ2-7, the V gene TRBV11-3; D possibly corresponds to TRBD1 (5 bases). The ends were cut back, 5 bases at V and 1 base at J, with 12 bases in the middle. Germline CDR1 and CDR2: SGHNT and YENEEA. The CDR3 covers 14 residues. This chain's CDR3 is CASSMTVDSYEQYF. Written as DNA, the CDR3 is TGTGCCAGCAGCATGACAGTGGATTCCTACGAGCAGTACTTC.

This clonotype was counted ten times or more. As DNA, the CDR3 is TGCAGTGCTAGATCCGGGACAGGGAGTGGGACCCAGTACTTC. This translates into CSARSGTGSGTQYF. The chain carries TRBV20-1 and TRBJ2-5; 9 bases match TRBD1. Trimming removed 2 bases from V and 7 bases from J; junction bases left unmatched: 8. Germline V gives CDR1 DFQATT, CDR2 SNEGSKA (reference sequence). The CDR3 is 14 residues long.

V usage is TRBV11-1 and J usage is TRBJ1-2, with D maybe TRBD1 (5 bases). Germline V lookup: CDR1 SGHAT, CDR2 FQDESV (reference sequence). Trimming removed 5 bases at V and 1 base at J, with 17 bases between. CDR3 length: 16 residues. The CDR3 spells CASSPRGSPINYGYTF. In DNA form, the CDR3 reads TGTGCCAGCAGCCCGAGGGGCAGTCCCATTAACTATGGCTACACCTTC.

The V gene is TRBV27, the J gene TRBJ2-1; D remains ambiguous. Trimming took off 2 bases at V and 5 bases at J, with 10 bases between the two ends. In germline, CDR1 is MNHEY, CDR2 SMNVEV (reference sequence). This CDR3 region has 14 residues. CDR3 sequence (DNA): TGTGCCAGCAGTTTAGGGTGGAACAACAATGAGCAGTTCTTC. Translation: CASSLGWNNNEQFF.

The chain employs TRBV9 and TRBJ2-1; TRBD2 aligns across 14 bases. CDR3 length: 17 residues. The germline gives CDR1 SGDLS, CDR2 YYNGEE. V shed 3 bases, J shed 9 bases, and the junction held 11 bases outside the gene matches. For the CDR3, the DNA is TGTGCCAGCAGCGGACTGACTAGCGGGAGGGCCTTAGGTGAGCAGTTCTTC. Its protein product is CASSGLTSGRALGEQFF.

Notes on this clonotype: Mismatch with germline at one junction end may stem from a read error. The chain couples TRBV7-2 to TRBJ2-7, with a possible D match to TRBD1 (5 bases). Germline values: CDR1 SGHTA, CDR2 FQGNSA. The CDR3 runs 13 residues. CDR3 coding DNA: TGTGCCAGCAGAGACCAATGGGGCTATGAGCAGTGCTTC. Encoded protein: CASRDQWGYEQCF.

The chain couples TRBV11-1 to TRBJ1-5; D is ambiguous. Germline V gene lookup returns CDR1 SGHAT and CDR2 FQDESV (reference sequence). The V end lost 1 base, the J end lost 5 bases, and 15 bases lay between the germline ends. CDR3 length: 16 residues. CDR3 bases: TGTGCCAGCAGCTTAGTTATTTCCAGACATGATCAGCCCCAGCATTTT. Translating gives CASSLVISRHDQPQHF.